One and the same sample provided the 23 T cell receptor beta chains below, sequenced in a study of tumor and adjacent non-tumor tissue in lung cancer. TCRbeta libraries were built with three rounds of nested PCR, modified from ARM-PCR. One entry per CDR3 protein results from TCRdb running MiXCR on the multiplex PCR reads. The data contain 110,000 or so distinct CDR3 sequences, 60% to 80% of them singletons. RNA was extracted from bulk tissue without any cell sorting. The sequencing input was lung tumor tissue. These TCRs come from a woman in her sixties with non-small cell lung cancer.

This clonotype has a handful of counts. A clone one base away is much larger, so this may be a read error. The rearrangement joins TRBV20-1 to TRBJ2-1; 11 nucleotides match TRBD2. Germline CDR1 is DFQATT and CDR2 is SNEGSKA (reference sequence). With 6 bases clipped from V and 8 bases from J, the junction kept 12 bases outside the gene matches. The CDR3 runs to 15 residues. CDR3 coding DNA: TGCAGTGCCCTTGCGACTAGCGGGAAACGAGATGAGCAGTTCTTC. As protein: CSALATSGKRDEQFF.

V is TRBV10-3 and J is TRBJ2-3; perhaps TRBD2 as D (5 bases). With 2 bases removed from V and 9 bases from J, the gap between germline ends came to 12 bases. CDR3 size: 13 residues. Germline CDR1 ENHRY, CDR2 SYGVKD. CDR3 nucleotides: TGTGCCATCAGTGAGCCCGGGTCTAGCACGCAGTATTTT. Amino acids: CAISEPGSSTQYF.

Comment on this clonotype: A much larger clone sits a single nucleotide away, making a read error possible. The gene calls are TRBV28 and TRBJ1-6, with D unresolved. V shed 2 bases and J shed 7 bases, with 6 bases lying between them. CDR3 length: 13 residues. Germline values: CDR1 MDHEN, CDR2 SYDVKM. DNA of the CDR3: TGTGCCAGCAGTTTAGATACAAATTCACCCCTCCACTTT. It is translated as CASSLDTNSPLHF.

The table lists this clonotype with many counts. The rearrangement links TRBV28 to TRBJ2-1, with a weak D call TRBD1 (6 bases). Germline lookup yields CDR1 MDHEN and CDR2 SYDVKM. The CDR3 has 13 amino acids. V was pared by 3 bases and J by 8 bases, with 11 bases between. The CDR3 spells CASSFIRGHEQFF. The CDR3 DNA reads TGTGCCAGCAGTTTTATCAGGGGTCATGAGCAGTTCTTC.

J is TRBJ2-1 and V is TRBV6-2 or TRBV6-3, with 10 bases identical to TRBD2. CDR3 length equals 15 residues. CDR1 MNHEY and CDR2 SVGEGT come from the germline V gene. Losses at the gene ends were 8 bases for V and 9 bases for J; bases not matched to a gene: 13. CDR3 bases: TGTGCCAGCGCCACGGGGCTAGCGGGAGTTGCTGAGCAGTTCTTC. Protein product: CASATGLAGVAEQFF.

The chain links TRBV20-1 to TRBJ2-7; 13 bases are shared with TRBD2. The CDR3 runs 12 residues. With V trimmed by 6 bases and J by 7 bases, 3 bases remained unmatched. Germline CDR1 and CDR2: DFQATT and SNEGSKA (reference sequence). CDR3 sequence reads: CSATTSGREQYF. As DNA, the CDR3 is TGCAGTGCGACGACTAGCGGGAGGGAGCAGTACTTC.

In the case of this clonotype: One end of the junction fails to match germline, which may point to a read error. The chain joins TRBV20-1 to TRBJ1-2, with D possibly being TRBD1 (6 bases). Germline V gene lookup returns CDR1 DFQATT and CDR2 SNEGSKA (reference sequence). The CDR3 has 14 residues. The CDR3 nucleotides are TGCAGTGCTCTACCCGGACAGTGGGGCTTTGGCTACATCTTC. Protein: CSALPGQWGFGYIF.

On this clonotype itself: Relative to the germline gene, one junction end is altered; a read error may explain this. V gene TRBV5-6 combines with J gene TRBJ1-5; 7 bases map to TRBD1. The CDR3 loop spans 15 amino acids. From germline, CDR1 is SGHDT and CDR2 YYEEEE. CDR3 residues: CASSPGQNSYQPQHF. The CDR3 region has the DNA TGTGCCAGCAGCCCGGGACAGAATAGCTATCAACCCCAGCATTTT.

For this clonotype: Since a much larger clone is just one base distant, this may be a read error. The rearrangement joins TRBV6-2 or TRBV6-3 to TRBJ2-7; 13 bases map to TRBD2. Germline V gene lookup returns CDR1 MNHEY and CDR2 SVGEGT. The CDR3 totals 16 residues. The CDR3 DNA reads TGTGTCAGCAGTACACGGACTAGCGGGAGTTTCTACGAGCAGTACTTC. This sequence encodes CVSSTRTSGSFYEQYF.

The chain carries TRBV20-1 and TRBJ2-7; D not certain. Per the germline V gene, CDR1 is DFQATT and CDR2 is SNEGSKA (reference sequence). The germline V and J ends were trimmed by 5 bases and 1 base, with 18 bases remaining between them. CDR3 length equals 15 residues. CDR3 nucleotides: TGCAGTGCTGGGTTACCGGGTGGCTTTTCCTACGAGCAGTACTTC. Its translation is CSAGLPGGFSYEQYF.

Comment on this clonotype: A much larger clone lies one base from this, so it may be a read error. The V call is TRBV12-3 or TRBV12-4, the J call TRBJ1-1; D is possibly TRBD1 (5 bases). The CDR3 loop spans 12 amino acids. CDR3 residues: CTSSFRGLGAFF. The CDR3 bases are TGTACCAGCAGTTTTCGGGGGTTAGGCGCTTTCTTT.

This clonotype appeared a single time. A read error may explain this, as a much larger clone is one base away. The genes are TRBV24-1 and TRBJ2-3, with 10 bases fitting TRBD1. CDR3 length: 16 amino acids. Looked up from germline, CDR1 is KGHDR and CDR2 is SFDVKD. CDR3 nucleotide sequence: TGTGTCACCAGTGGCAGACAGGGGGCCGGCACAGATACGCAGTATTTT. It encodes CVTSGRQGAGTDTQYF.

The genes are TRBV4-3 and TRBJ1-1; 7 bases are shared with TRBD1. This CDR3 has 14 amino acids. The trim removed 7 bases at V and 6 bases at J, leaving 11 bases unmatched. Germline values: CDR1 LGHNA, CDR2 YSLEER. The CDR3 nucleotides read TGCGCCAGCAACGAAGATTCCCAGGGGGCTGAAGCTTTCTTT. This sequence encodes CASNEDSQGAEAFF.

As to this clonotype: Given the absence of the conserved phenylalanine or tryptophan at the CDR3 end, a read error is likely. No DNA is shown, since the ends of the CDR3 on it are uncertain; the CDR3 is the one TCRdb lists. The J gene is TRBJ2-2, the V gene TRBV6-2 or TRBV6-3; the DNA was not compared with TRBD1, the D call given in the table. The CDR3 spans 15 residues, counting both ends. Germline lookup yields CDR1 MNHEY and CDR2 SVGEGT. The chain's CDR3 is CASSSQGANTGELLY.

As concerns this clonotype: A read error may produce the germline difference seen at one junction end. This chain joins TRBV11-3 and TRBJ2-2; 9 nucleotides line up with TRBD1. Germline CDR1 reads SGHNT; CDR2 reads YENEEA. This CDR3 region has 15 residues. CDR3 region: CASNPWTGVTGELLF. DNA of the CDR3: TGTGCCAGCAACCCCTGGACAGGGGTCACCGGGGAGCTGCTTTTT.

Details on this clonotype: Its ends do not fully match the called genes, so a read error is possible. The J gene is TRBJ1-4, the V gene TRBV11-2; 7 nucleotides line up with TRBD1. Germline values: CDR1 SGHAT, CDR2 FQNNGV. CDR3 length equals 15 residues. CDR3 sequence reads: CAGSWDSATNGKLFF. CDR3 nucleotides: TGTGCCGGCAGCTGGGACAGTGCAACTAATGGAAAACTGTTTTTT.

The chain links TRBV23-1 to TRBJ1-2, with a possible D match to TRBD1 (5 bases). TRBV23-1 falls under the ORF class, with uncertain function. CDR3 size: 17 residues. The CDR3, as DNA: TGCGTAAGCAGTCAATACCAAATTTGGGGCCCTCACTATGGCTACACCTTC. It is translated as CVSSQYQIWGPHYGYTF.

For this clonotype: Compared with germline, one end of the junction differs, possibly owing to a read error. This chain connects TRBV6-5 to TRBJ1-3; 7 bases map to TRBD1. In germline, CDR1 is MNHEY, CDR2 SVGAGI. The CDR3 is made up of 14 amino acids. The CDR3 coding sequence is TGTGGCAGCAGGGGGTTCAGCTCTGAAAACACCATATATTTT. It is translated as CGSRGFSSENTIYF.

Comments on this clonotype: A much larger clone sits a single nucleotide away, making a read error possible. V is TRBV29-1 and J is TRBJ2-1; 12 nucleotides line up with TRBD2. The J segment lost 5 bases and the V segment lost 4 bases, leaving 3 bases of the junction unmatched. The length of the CDR3 is 14 residues. In germline, CDR1 is SQVTM, CDR2 ANQGSEA. CDR3 bases: TGCAGCGTTGCTTGGACTAGCGGGAACAATGAGCAGTTCTTC. This codes for CSVAWTSGNNEQFF.

This clonotype was recorded at least ten times. This chain uses TRBV6-1 with TRBJ1-1; 9 positions match TRBD1. The germline CDR1 and CDR2 sequences are MNHNS and SASEGT. The CDR3 contains 13 residues. V lost 7 bases to trimming and J lost 3 bases; unmatched junction nucleotides: 3. CDR3 coding DNA: TGTGCCAGCACATGGACAGGGGACACTGAAGCTTTCTTT. This translates into CASTWTGDTEAFF.

The chain carries TRBV11-3 and TRBJ2-1; 7 bases align to TRBD2. The CDR3 is 15 amino acids. Germline CDR1 is SGHNT and CDR2 is YENEEA. J lost 10 bases, V lost 1 base, and 10 bases had no gene match. Written as DNA, the CDR3 is TGTGCCAGCAGCTTAGGCGGGGGTTCCTGCAAAGAGCAGTTCTTC. Protein product: CASSLGGGSCKEQFF.

This clonotype showed up many times. The J gene is TRBJ2-3, the V gene TRBV20-1; D uncertain. CDR1 and CDR2 (germline): DFQATT, SNEGSKA (reference sequence). With 6 bases removed from V and 0 bases from J, the gap between germline ends came to 19 bases. CDR3 length equals 16 residues. DNA for the CDR3: TGCAGTGCGGCCCGCAGAGACCCGGACAGCACAGATACGCAGTATTTT. The encoded protein is CSAARRDPDSTDTQYF.

This clonotype was seen a few times. This sequence joins TRBV9 and TRBJ2-7, with TRBD1 matching over 9 bases. CDR3 length equals 15 residues. The trim removed 3 bases at V and 0 bases at J, leaving 4 bases unmatched. The germline CDR1 and CDR2 sequences are SGDLS and YYNGEE. The CDR3 nucleotides read TGTGCCAGCAGCGCGGGGACAGGGAGCTCCTACGAGCAGTACTTC. It yields the protein CASSAGTGSSYEQYF.